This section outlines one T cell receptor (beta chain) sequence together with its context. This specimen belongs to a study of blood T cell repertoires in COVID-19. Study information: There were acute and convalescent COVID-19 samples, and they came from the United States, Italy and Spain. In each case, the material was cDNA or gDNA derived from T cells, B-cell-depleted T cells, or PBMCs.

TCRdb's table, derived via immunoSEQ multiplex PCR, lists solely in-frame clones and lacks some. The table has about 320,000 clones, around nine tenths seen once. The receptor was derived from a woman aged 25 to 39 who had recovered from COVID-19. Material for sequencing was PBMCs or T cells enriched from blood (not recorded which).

CDR3 bases: TGTGCCAGCAGCCAGCGGACAGCTTATAATTCACCCCTCCACTTT. Amino acids: CASSQRTAYNSPLHF. The chain links TRBV11-2 to TRBJ1-6; TRBD1 might be the D (6 bases). The CDR3 is made up of 15 amino acids. CDR1 SGHAT and CDR2 FQNNGV come from the germline V gene. V lost 5 bases and J lost 4, with 12 bases in between.